Sequencing of this T cell receptor (beta chain) was carried out in a study of blood T cell repertoires in COVID-19. Across the whole study: Italy, Spain and the United States were the sources of the convalescent and acute COVID-19 samples. In each case, the material was cDNA or gDNA derived from T cells, B-cell-depleted T cells, or PBMCs.

The CDR3 sequence is 11 residues long. Germline CDR1 reads MNHEY; CDR2 reads SVGAGI. Trimming stripped 4 bases from V and 5 bases from J, with 5 bases between. Under the authors' procedure: Nucleated cell counts were estimated from reference gene primer amplification. Some clones are missing from TCRdb's copy, which holds only in-frame ones; the method was immunoSEQ multiplex PCR. From that table come the V and J calls and clone size; the DNA was used to work out D and trimming. Among around 240,000 clones listed, 70% to 90% were seen once. This sequence originates from a man aged 40-50 years with acute or convalescent COVID-19. Material: peripheral blood. This chain uses TRBV6-5 with TRBJ1-2; D gene unclear. CDR3 region: CASSSGYGYTF. CDR3 bases: TGTGCCAGCAGTTCCGGGTATGGCTACACCTTC.